This TCR beta chain came from a study of T cell responses to AZD1222 COVID-19 vaccine. In the study overall: Second doses that came at about 4 or about 12 weeks were put together.

Sequencing used immunoSEQ multiplex PCR; TCRdb keeps in-frame clones, though not all of them. The data hold more than 150,000 clones, with 94% observed a single time. About this clone: Its antigen is not identified.

Study outcomes and limitations: Repertoire sampling was restricted to post-peak T cell response timepoints. Clonal diversity was possibly underestimated, and white British individuals and females predominated among donors. Researchers report vaccine-associated CD4 TCRs spanning spike, with dominance at 160-218 and 743-854.

The sequences come from peripheral blood, collected on day 0 of AZD1222 vaccination. The sequence derives from an adult in good health.

The CDR3 coding sequence is TGTGCCAGCAGTATACCTACTGAAGCTTTCTTT. This codes for CASSIPTEAFF. The chain links TRBV28 to TRBJ1-1; the D is unclear. The CDR3 runs to 11 residues. Trimming cost V 5 bases and J 5 bases, with 6 bases left between them. CDR1 MDHEN and CDR2 SYDVKM come from the germline V gene.